Included here is one TCR beta chain sequence, with context. Its antigen is currently unknown. These data are taken from a study of T cell responses to AZD1222 COVID-19 vaccine. Findings and limits, study-wide: As reported, nearly half of all spike-specific TCRs target variant regions that are unmutated. Baseline serology detected seropositivity in only 5 to 7 AZD1222 recipients. After the peak T cell response, and only then, were repertoires sampled.

The CDR3 spans 16 residues. Sequencing was performed with immunoSEQ multiplex PCR; in TCRdb, only in-frame clones are kept and a portion is missing. The sample lists about 67,000 clones; about four fifths were seen once. Second-dose recipients at about 4 or about 12 weeks were treated as one pooled group. This specimen was peripheral blood, taken 28 days after the second AZD1222 dose. V and J are TRBV21-1 and TRBJ1-2; the tabulated D call, TRBD1, remains unverified against the DNA. TRBV21-1 is designated a pseudogene. This clonotype was obtained from an adult who received the AZD1222 COVID-19 vaccine. For the CDR3, the DNA is TGTGCCAGCAGCAAAAAAAAGGGACAGAGAAACTATGGCTACACCTTC. It translates to CASSKKKGQRNYGYTF.